A single sample is the source of the 5 T cell receptor beta chains below, sequenced in a study of blood T cell repertoires in COVID-19. Here immunoSEQ multiplex PCR was the method, and the copy in TCRdb shows in-frame clones only, minus some. This repertoire shows about 110,000 clones, around three quarters found once; its top ten account for about 4.5%. The sequencing input was peripheral blood. The source of these receptors is a human donor in a cohort sampled during active or convalescent COVID-19.

The chain couples TRBV3-1 (or the pseudogene TRBV3-2) to TRBJ1-1, with D unclear. CDR1 LGHDT and CDR2 YNNKEL come from the germline V gene (reference sequence). The CDR3 runs to 16 residues. V was shortened by 4 bases and J by 4 bases, with 19 bases between the two germline ends. CDR3 in DNA: TGTGCCAGCAGCCTATCTTCGTACGGGTTCCGCACTGAAGCTTTCTTT. Protein product: CASSLSSYGFRTEAFF.

The V call is TRBV30, the J call TRBJ1-2, with D perhaps matching TRBD1 (6 bases). Germline CDR1 reads GTSNPN; CDR2 reads SVGIG (reference sequence). V was clipped by 3 bases and J by 8 bases, with 13 bases between them. This CDR3 comprises 12 residues. The CDR3 loop reads CAWRNTGTGYTF. In nucleotides, the CDR3 is TGTGCCTGGAGGAACACAGGGACAGGCTACACCTTC.

This chain joins TRBV19 and TRBJ1-3; no clear D gene. Trimming shortened V by 10 bases and J by 0 bases, and 16 bases separated the two germline ends. Germline V lookup: CDR1 LNHDA, CDR2 SQIVND (reference sequence). The CDR3 has 15 residues. The CDR3 protein is CATTAGFGSGNTIYF. The CDR3 DNA sequence: TGTGCCACAACCGCCGGGTTCGGCTCTGGAAACACCATATATTTT.

The genes are TRBV5-1 and TRBJ2-5; D perhaps matches TRBD2 (6 bases). Trimming stripped 4 bases from V and 4 bases from J, with 8 bases between. Germline CDR1 reads SGHRS; CDR2 reads YFSETQ. The CDR3 is 12 amino acids. CDR3 DNA: TGCGCCAGCAGCAGGGACTTAGAGACCCAGTACTTC. This translates into CASSRDLETQYF.

V and J are TRBV24-1 and TRBJ2-5; D is perhaps TRBD1 (6 bases). Deletions cut 3 bases from V and 2 bases from J, with 18 bases between. The CDR3 is 17 amino acids. Germline CDR1 reads KGHDR; CDR2 reads SFDVKD. This CDR3 is CATSDQKQGWGQETQYF. CDR3 DNA sequence: TGTGCCACCAGTGATCAAAAACAGGGCTGGGGGCAAGAGACCCAGTACTTC.